The source of this T cell receptor beta chain is a study of cytomegalovirus exposure and HLA in healthy donors (dated by TCRdb to the late 2010s). Describing the broader study: An earlier analysis of roughly 500 of the donors reported about 280 Gb of sequence data and 100 million to 120 million unique TCR beta sequences obtained from roughly 170 million T cells. Typing coverage varied by locus: roughly 629-640 donors for A, B, C, DRB1 and DQB1; more than 500 for DQA1; more than 600 for DPA1; around 490 for DPB1. A handful of DR-DQ haplotypes were handled as single units for association and clustering because linkage in the cohort was strong. Donor age, sex, ethnicity and CMV serostatus were compiled alongside the repertoire data. HLA typing included class I and class II loci at four-digit resolution. Across 398 genotyped donors of the cohort, an average of roughly 250,000 unique TCR beta nucleotide sequences per donor were sequenced, and roughly 18% of those sequences were non-productive. Besides the first cohort of under 700 subjects, a separate validation cohort made up of 95 to 150 different subjects was used. Genome-wide SNP genotypes for about 60% of the 666 donors were used in a later genetic analysis, which treated that subset as a discovery cohort. To predict cytomegalovirus infection status, the study combined high-throughput TCR immunosequencing, statistical association of individual TCRs with disease status, and machine learning. The later analysis used no new phenotypic data to find candidate immune exposures, relying instead on TCR beta sequences and their occurrence across donors. The study profiled the T cell repertoires of approximately 700 subjects by immunosequencing and related them to cytomegalovirus serostatus. The genetic ancestry cluster associated with self-reported Caucasian donors included 70% to 85% of the 398 genotyped donors. Roughly 320 gigabases of sequencing data and around 85 million unique TCR sequences made up an early release that covered some 640 HLA-typed donors. Every discovery cohort repertoire had been produced on one sequencing platform. A later analysis re-analyzed previously published TCR beta repertoires from 666 donors and added high-resolution HLA genotyping to study TCR occurrence patterns. An earlier analysis of some 600 of the donors applied high-throughput TCR beta sequencing to assess whether each TCR beta V gene segment acted as functional or pseudogenic. The study aimed to test whether cataloging public T cell receptors could reveal signatures of past pathogen exposure.

What the work shows at the level of the full study, not this receptor alone: While some public TCRs were present in many individuals, most TCR sequences turned up only very rarely across donors. Correlated functional status among segregating V segments might be attributable to linkage disequilibrium, but an unknown experimental factor could not be ruled out. A cluster of highly shared sequence variants was judged likely to be a technical artifact of the sequencing pipeline. A further reported finding was that TCR beta sequences accurately predicted the HLA-A and HLA-B alleles for most subjects in the first cohort. Sequencing depth was assumed to be roughly uniform across donors in the presence/absence analyses, though that assumption may not hold. The classifier was reported to diagnose cytomegalovirus status with high specificity and sensitivity in both the original and validation cohorts. It was suggested by the authors that the approach could potentially be generalized to other disease states and immunological phenotypes. The cohort was sequenced for TCR beta chains only, and without alpha or paired-chain data the features that could be detected were limited. According to a later genetic analysis, donors in an Asian-associated ancestry cluster had fewer N-insertions in productive TCRs than the approximately 630-donor mean. Immune exposure information for the cohort was limited to CMV serostatus. A later analysis found that most CMV-associated TCR beta chains appeared HLA-restricted, with HLA associations seemingly driven largely by CMV exposure. A total of 164 TCR beta chains were listed by the study as associated with cytomegalovirus. The 87-base-pair reads could not distinguish some IMGT-functional V segments, including TRBV6-2 and TRBV6-3, so those segments were excluded. Assigning TCR associations to individual alleles was difficult when HLA alleles, especially DR and DQ, strongly co-occurred. Because HLA typing was missing for some donors at each locus, association tests included only the typed subset. A later analysis reported that several top co-occurrence clusters appeared linked to parvovirus B19, influenza, CMV and Epstein-Barr virus. According to a later analysis, TCR association rates differed among HLA loci, with DRB1 alleles showing the most associated TCRs and HLA-C alleles showing the fewest. In a later genetic analysis, a missense DCLRE1C variant was associated with V-gene and J-gene trimming of TCR beta chains, and the association was replicated in an independent cohort. Compared with equally common non-associated chains, HLA-associated TCR beta chains in a later analysis were more clonally expanded and had lower generation probabilities. A few of the identified cytomegalovirus-associated TCR beta chains were confirmed in vitro to be specific for cytomegalovirus antigens. The earlier analysis of almost 600 of the donors excluded some 15 rarely observed V segments, including chromosome 9 orphons, because counts were too low. In a later analysis, about 16,000 TCR beta sequences were associated with specific HLA alleles at a false discovery rate of 0.05. In an earlier analysis of some 500 of the donors, most TCR beta V segments appeared in productive rearrangements about 87% or about 30% of the time, broadly matching IMGT annotations.

The library was built by means of the immunoSEQ multiplex PCR assay. A mixture of 60 forward primers for TCR Vbeta segments and 13 reverse primers for TCR Jbeta segments was used in the multiplex PCR. The CDR3 region of rearranged TCR beta genes was amplified from genomic DNA with a multiplex PCR assay. The amplified TCR beta libraries were sequenced on the Illumina HiSeq System as 87-base-pair reads. The authors' analysis ran thus. A later analysis tallied roughly 80 million unique TCR beta chains across the 550 to 850 repertoires, and around 9.9 million of those chains were shared by two or more donors. Raw reads were error-corrected and collapsed into unique sequences with a nearest-neighbor algorithm that merged closely related sequences to remove PCR and sequencing errors. CDR3 sequences were aligned to IMGT reference sequences to assign V, D and J gene segments. For a sequence to be retained, at least a six-nucleotide match to both a V gene segment and a J gene segment was required. A rearrangement was called productive if the CDR3 had no stop codons and remained in frame with V and J, and every other rearrangement was called non-productive. Following IMGT convention, CDR3 was defined as the stretch from the second conserved V-encoded cysteine up to the conserved J-encoded phenylalanine. The earlier analysis of about 530 of the donors excluded any sequence lacking an unambiguous match to a single V gene segment. An earlier analysis of a few hundred of the donors called V segments functional above 56.7% productive rearrangements and segregating when the between-donor standard deviation exceeded 5%. A statistical classification framework was built to diagnose cytomegalovirus status from the catalog of TCR beta chain sequences. In a later analysis, TCR nucleotide sequences were compared against IMGT/GENE-DB human TR gene sequences so that V and J genes could be assigned. In a later analysis, CDR3 sequences and most-parsimonious VDJ recombination scenarios were assigned using the TCRdist pipeline. In a later analysis, each TCR beta chain was defined by its CDR3 amino acid sequence together with its V-gene family, and reads without a unique V-gene family were excluded. In a later analysis, 450 to 600 highly shared, low-generation-probability nucleotide sequences were removed to address suspected cross-contamination and a sequencing artifact. In a later analysis, a clonal expansion index for each public chain was calculated from normalized within-repertoire ranks of inferred template counts. Generation probabilities in a later analysis came from a VDJ recombination model fitted to out-of-frame rearrangements, and those results were checked against IGoR. Hypergeometric tests were used in a later analysis to score TCR-TCR, TCR-HLA and TCR-CMV co-occurrence, with a repertoire-size bias correction applied to the TCR pairs. A later analysis estimated false discovery rates by permuting HLA or CMV assignments 20 times. In a later analysis, co-occurring TCRs were grouped using DBSCAN, with TCRdist sequence similarity added in when clustering inside HLA-allele-positive subsets. For co-occurrence clustering, repertoires with fewer than 30,000 or more than 120,000 public chains were excluded, along with roughly 5 repertoires with anomalous nucleotide sharing. TCRdb obtained this table from immuneACCESS and retained in-frame rearrangements with V and J assigned. These tables miss some clones; where compared with another copy, unresolved V genes account for less than half of the shortfall, and the remainder is unexplained. That table supplies the V and J calls and clone size; D and trimming were determined from the DNA. This sample gives about 110,000 clones in total; 79% of them show up just once. The top ten hold about 6.6% of the sample.

The cohort comprised 710 or so healthy bone marrow donors. Cohort members were all nominally healthy when sampled, although unrecorded immune exposures were likely present. The donor tested CMV seropositive, placing the donor among the roughly 300 seropositive members of the cohort. Each donor provided a peripheral blood sample, and peripheral blood mononuclear cells were used for TCR beta sequencing. Genomic DNA extraction from the blood cell samples was performed with the Qiagen DNeasy Blood Extraction Kit. The CDR3 starts with the cysteine, ends with the phenylalanine, and has 13 residues. The retained sequence is limited to the CDR3, 39 bases, with the frame set at the first base. V loses 8 bases at its end and J loses 3 bases; junction bases beyond the gene matches: 6. CDR1 SGHNT and CDR2 YENEEA were looked up in the germline V gene. As for this clone: The antigen it recognizes is unknown. The input lacks base qualities; no much larger clone sits a single base away.

In this chain, TRBV11-3 is recombined with TRBJ2-7; TRBD1 fits 8 bases in the junction. The sample taken for sequencing was PBMCs. The clonotype originates from a man aged 25-45 years in good health and CMV-seropositive. The CDR3 loop reads CASQGAAYYEQYF. The DNA sequence is given as TGTGCCAGCCAGGGGGCGGCCTACTACGAGCAGTACTTC.